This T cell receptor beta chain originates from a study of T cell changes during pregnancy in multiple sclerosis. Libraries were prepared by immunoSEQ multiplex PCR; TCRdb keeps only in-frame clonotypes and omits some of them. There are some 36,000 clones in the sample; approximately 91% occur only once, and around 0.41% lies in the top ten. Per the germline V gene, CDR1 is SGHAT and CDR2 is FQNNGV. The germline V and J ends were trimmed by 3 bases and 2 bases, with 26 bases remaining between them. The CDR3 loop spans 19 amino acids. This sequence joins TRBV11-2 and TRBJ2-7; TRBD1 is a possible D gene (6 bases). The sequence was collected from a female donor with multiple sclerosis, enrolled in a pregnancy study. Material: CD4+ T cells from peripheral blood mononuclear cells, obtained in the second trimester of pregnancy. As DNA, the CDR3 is TGTGCCAGCAGCTTCCCCGGGACATTCTTCCACATACTGACCTACGAGCAGTACTTC. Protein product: CASSFPGTFFHILTYEQYF.